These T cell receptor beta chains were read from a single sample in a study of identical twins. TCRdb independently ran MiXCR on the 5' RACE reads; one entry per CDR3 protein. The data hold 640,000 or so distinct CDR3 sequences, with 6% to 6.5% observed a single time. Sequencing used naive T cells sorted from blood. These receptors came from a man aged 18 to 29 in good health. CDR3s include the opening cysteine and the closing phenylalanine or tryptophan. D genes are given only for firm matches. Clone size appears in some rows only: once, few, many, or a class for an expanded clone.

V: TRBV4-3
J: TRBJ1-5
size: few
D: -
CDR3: CASSQDRGQDQPQHF
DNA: TGCGCCAGCAGCCAAGATCGCGGCCAGGATCAGCCCCAGCATTTT

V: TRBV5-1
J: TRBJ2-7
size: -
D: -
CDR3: CASSFGQGPYEQYF
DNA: TGCGCCAGCAGCTTCGGCCAGGGGCCCTACGAGCAGTACTTC

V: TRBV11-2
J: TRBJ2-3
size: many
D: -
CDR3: CASSGMVDTQYF
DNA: TGTGCCAGCAGCGGGATGGTGGATACGCAGTATTTT

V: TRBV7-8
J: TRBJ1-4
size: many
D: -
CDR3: CASGHGKLFF
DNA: TGTGCCAGCGGTCATGGAAAACTGTTTTTT

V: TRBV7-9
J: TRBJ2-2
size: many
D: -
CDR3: CASSFRPRSGELFF
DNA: TGTGCCAGCAGCTTTAGACCACGGTCCGGGGAGCTGTTTTTT

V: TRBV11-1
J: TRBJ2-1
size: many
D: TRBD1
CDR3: CASSLETGGLNNEQFF
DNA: TGTGCCAGCAGCTTGGAGACAGGGGGCTTGAACAATGAGCAGTTCTTC

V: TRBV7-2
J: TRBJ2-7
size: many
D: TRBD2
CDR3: CASSSLREGEQYF
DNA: TGTGCCAGCAGCTCTCTTCGGGAGGGGGAGCAGTACTTC

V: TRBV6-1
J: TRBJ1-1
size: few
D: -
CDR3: CASTSFGSGNTEAFF
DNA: TGTGCCAGCACCTCATTCGGGTCCGGGAACACTGAAGCTTTCTTT

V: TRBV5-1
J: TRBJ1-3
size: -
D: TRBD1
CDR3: CASSPRQGASGNTIYF
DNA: TGCGCCAGCAGCCCACGACAGGGGGCGTCCGGAAACACCATATATTTT

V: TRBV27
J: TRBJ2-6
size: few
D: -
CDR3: CASSLLGARSGANVLTF
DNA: TGTGCCAGCAGTTTGTTAGGGGCCCGCTCTGGGGCCAACGTCCTGACTTTC

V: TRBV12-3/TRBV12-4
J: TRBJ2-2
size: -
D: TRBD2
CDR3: CASSFRWREGRPGELFF
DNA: TGTGCCAGCAGTTTTCGGTGGCGGGAGGGCCGTCCCGGGGAGCTGTTTTTT

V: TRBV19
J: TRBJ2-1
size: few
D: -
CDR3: CASRDSNRDEQFF
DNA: TGTGCCAGTAGGGACAGCAACAGGGATGAGCAGTTCTTC

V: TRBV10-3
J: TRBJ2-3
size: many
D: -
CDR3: CAVRGETGLSYTDTQYF
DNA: TGTGCAGTCAGAGGGGAGACAGGCCTCTCCTACACAGATACGCAGTATTTT

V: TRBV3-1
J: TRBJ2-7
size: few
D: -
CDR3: CASSPRRLGSAGYEQYF
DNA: TGTGCCAGCAGCCCCCGGCGGTTGGGATCTGCGGGGTACGAGCAGTACTTC

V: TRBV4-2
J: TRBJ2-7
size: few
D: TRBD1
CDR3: CASSQTGGHEQYF
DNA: TGTGCCAGCAGCCAGACAGGGGGTCACGAGCAGTACTTC

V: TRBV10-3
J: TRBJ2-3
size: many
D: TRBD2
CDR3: CAVKETSGVAVTDTQYF
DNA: TGTGCCGTAAAGGAGACTAGCGGGGTTGCGGTGACAGATACGCAGTATTTT

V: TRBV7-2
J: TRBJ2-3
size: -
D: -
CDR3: CASSLAPPGTARKADTQYF
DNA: TGTGCCAGCAGCTTAGCCCCCCCGGGGACCGCTAGAAAGGCAGATACGCAGTATTTT

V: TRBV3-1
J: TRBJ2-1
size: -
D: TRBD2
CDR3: CASSQVGLDYNEQFF
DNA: TGTGCCAGCAGCCAAGTCGGACTAGACTACAATGAGCAGTTCTTC

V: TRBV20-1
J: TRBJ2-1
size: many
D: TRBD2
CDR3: CSAQTSGSNEQFF
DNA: TGCAGTGCTCAGACTAGCGGGAGCAATGAGCAGTTCTTC

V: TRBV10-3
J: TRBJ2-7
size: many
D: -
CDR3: CAISESTAAYEQYF
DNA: TGTGCCATCAGTGAGTCGACGGCAGCCTACGAGCAGTACTTC

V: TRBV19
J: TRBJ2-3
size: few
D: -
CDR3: CASSVLGSTTDTQYF
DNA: TGTGCCAGTAGTGTCCTCGGGAGCACGACAGATACGCAGTATTTT

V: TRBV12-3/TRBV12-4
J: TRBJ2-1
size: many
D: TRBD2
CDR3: CASSATRTSGLYNEQFF
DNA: TGTGCCAGCAGTGCGACCAGGACTAGCGGTCTCTACAATGAGCAGTTCTTC

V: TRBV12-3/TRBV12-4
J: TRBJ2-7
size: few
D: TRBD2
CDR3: CASRRTSEEQYF
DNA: TGTGCCAGCAGACGAACTAGCGAGGAGCAGTACTTC

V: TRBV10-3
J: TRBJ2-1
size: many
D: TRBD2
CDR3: CALGAGVANEQFF
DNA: TGTGCCCTGGGAGCGGGAGTAGCAAATGAGCAGTTCTTC

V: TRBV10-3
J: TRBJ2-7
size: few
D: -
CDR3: CAISRTEPYEQYF
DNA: TGTGCCATCTCCCGGACTGAACCCTACGAGCAGTACTTC

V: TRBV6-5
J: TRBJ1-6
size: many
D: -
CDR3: CASSYRAEPLHF
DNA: TGTGCCAGCAGTTACAGGGCTGAGCCCCTCCACTTT

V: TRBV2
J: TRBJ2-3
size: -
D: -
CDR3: CASVQNTDTQYF
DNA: TGTGCCAGCGTGCAGAACACAGATACGCAGTATTTT

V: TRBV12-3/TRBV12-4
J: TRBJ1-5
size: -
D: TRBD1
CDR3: CASSSPGGNQPQHF
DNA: TGTGCCAGCAGTTCCCCAGGGGGAAATCAGCCCCAGCATTTT

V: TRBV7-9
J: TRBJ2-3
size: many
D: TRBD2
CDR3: CASSMGRGVDTQYF
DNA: TGTGCCAGCAGCATGGGACGGGGGGTCGACACGCAGTATTTT

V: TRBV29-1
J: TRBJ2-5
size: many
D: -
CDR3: CSVTAGAYETQYF
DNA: TGCAGCGTGACCGCAGGGGCATACGAGACCCAGTACTTC

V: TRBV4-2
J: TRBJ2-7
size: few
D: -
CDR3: CASSRARGEAYEQYF
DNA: TGTGCCAGCAGCCGGGCGCGCGGCGAAGCCTACGAGCAGTACTTC

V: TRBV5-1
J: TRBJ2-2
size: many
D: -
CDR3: CASSPTGLGTGELFF
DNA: TGCGCCAGCAGTCCCACAGGGTTAGGGACCGGGGAGCTGTTTTTT

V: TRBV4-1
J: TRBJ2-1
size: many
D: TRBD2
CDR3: CASSQLAGARYEQFF
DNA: TGCGCCAGCAGCCAGCTAGCGGGAGCTCGGTATGAGCAGTTCTTC

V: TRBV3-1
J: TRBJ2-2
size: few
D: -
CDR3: CASSQVTDSTGELFF
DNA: TGTGCCAGCAGCCAAGTAACAGATTCGACCGGGGAGCTGTTTTTT

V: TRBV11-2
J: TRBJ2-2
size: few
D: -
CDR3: CASSLRSAITGELFF
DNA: TGTGCCAGCAGCTTACGCTCTGCGATCACCGGGGAGCTGTTTTTT

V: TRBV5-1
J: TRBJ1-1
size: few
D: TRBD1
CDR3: CASSLTRGSTEAFF
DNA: TGCGCCAGCAGCTTAACCAGGGGGTCCACTGAAGCTTTCTTT

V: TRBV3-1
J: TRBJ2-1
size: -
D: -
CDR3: CASSQGPDWDLPYNEQFF
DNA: TGTGCCAGCAGCCAGGGCCCTGACTGGGATTTGCCCTACAATGAGCAGTTCTTC

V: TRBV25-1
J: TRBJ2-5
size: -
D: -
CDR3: CASSELGAEQETQYF
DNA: TGTGCCAGCAGTGAACTCGGGGCGGAACAAGAGACCCAGTACTTC

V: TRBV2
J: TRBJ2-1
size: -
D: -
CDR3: CASSEFGFYNEQFF
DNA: TGTGCCAGCAGTGAATTTGGGTTCTACAATGAGCAGTTCTTC

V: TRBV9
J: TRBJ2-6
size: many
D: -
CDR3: CASSVVDLAAPSGANVLTF
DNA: TGTGCCAGCAGCGTAGTAGATCTGGCAGCACCCTCTGGGGCCAACGTCCTGACTTTC

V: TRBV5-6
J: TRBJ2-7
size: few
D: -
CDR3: CASSLVKRETSAYEQYF
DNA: TGTGCCAGCAGCTTGGTTAAAAGGGAGACCTCCGCCTACGAGCAGTACTTC

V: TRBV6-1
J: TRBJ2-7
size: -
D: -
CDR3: CASIGGGLRYEQYF
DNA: TGTGCCAGCATCGGAGGGGGCTTGCGGTACGAGCAGTACTTC

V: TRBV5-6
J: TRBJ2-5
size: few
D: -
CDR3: CASSSRRTALKETQYF
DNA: TGTGCCAGCAGCTCACGGCGGACAGCCCTAAAAGAGACCCAGTACTTC

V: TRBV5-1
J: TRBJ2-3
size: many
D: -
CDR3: CASFKDEARGDTQYF
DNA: TGCGCCAGCTTTAAAGATGAGGCAAGGGGAGATACGCAGTATTTT

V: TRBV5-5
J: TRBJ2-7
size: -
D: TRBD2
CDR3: CASRRTSGSLNEQYF
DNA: TGTGCCAGCAGAAGGACTAGCGGGAGTCTCAACGAGCAGTACTTC

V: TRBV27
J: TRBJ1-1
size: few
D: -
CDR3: CASIGVLNTEAFF
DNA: TGTGCCAGCATCGGGGTTCTTAACACTGAAGCTTTCTTT

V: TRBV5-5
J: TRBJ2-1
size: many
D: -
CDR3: CASSPGGAASSYNEQFF
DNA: TGTGCCAGCAGCCCCGGTGGAGCGGCGAGCTCCTACAATGAGCAGTTCTTC

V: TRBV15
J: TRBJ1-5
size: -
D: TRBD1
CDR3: CATSGTGGAKSNQPQHF
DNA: TGTGCCACCAGCGGGACAGGGGGCGCAAAAAGCAATCAGCCCCAGCATTTT

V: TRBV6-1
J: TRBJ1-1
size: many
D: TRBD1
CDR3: CANHPGQGVNTEAFF
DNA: TGTGCCAATCATCCGGGACAGGGGGTGAACACTGAAGCTTTCTTT

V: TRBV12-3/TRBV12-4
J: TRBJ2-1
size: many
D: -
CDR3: CATCLTYNEQFF
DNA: TGTGCCACTTGTCTGACCTACAATGAGCAGTTCTTC